The rows below give T cell receptor beta chains drawn from one sample of a study of shared clonotypes between healthy human individuals. TCRdb's copy holds only in-frame clones and misses some; the assay was immunoSEQ multiplex PCR. The data contain 300,000 to 400,000 clones, around 86% of them singletons. The specimen was memory CD8+ T cells sorted from blood. Every receptor here comes from a man younger than 35 in good health. The CDR3 runs from the conserved cysteine through the conserved F or W. The D gene is left open where the match is weak. Clone size appears in some rows only: once, few, many, or a class for an expanded clone.

J gene | D gene | V gene | clone size | CDR3 protein | CDR3 DNA
TRBJ1-6 | TRBD1 | TRBV4-1 | NA | CASSQVRGIGRGTGGSPLHF | TGCGCCAGCAGCCAAGTAAGAGGGATCGGTCGGGGGACAGGGGGTTCACCCCTCCACTTT
TRBJ1-2 | NA | TRBV7-5 | few | CARSPKQGARENYGYTF | TGTGCCAGAAGCCCCAAACAGGGGGCCCGAGAGAACTATGGCTACACCTTC
TRBJ2-7 | TRBD1 | TRBV6-5 | NA | CASSDGTAGRQYF | TGTGCCAGCAGTGACGGGACAGCCGGGCGGCAGTACTTC
TRBJ2-1 | NA | TRBV11-2 | few | CATQGGGDNEQFF | TGTGCCACCCAAGGGGGGGGAGACAATGAGCAGTTCTTC
TRBJ2-5 | TRBD1 | TRBV4-1 | NA | CASSQSGGGFGTQYF | TGCGCCAGCAGCCAGTCAGGGGGTGGGTTTGGGACCCAGTACTTC
TRBJ1-2 | TRBD1 | TRBV7-9 | NA | CASSLGRTGGTGYTF | TGTGCCAGCAGCTTAGGACGGACAGGGGGGACTGGCTACACCTTC
TRBJ1-6 | NA | TRBV9 | NA | CASSAPGGGYNSPLHF | TGTGCCAGCAGCGCCCCGGGGGGCGGCTATAATTCACCCCTCCACTTT
TRBJ2-1 | TRBD2 | TRBV4-1 | once | CASSPWTSGFYNEQFF | TGCGCCAGCAGCCCCTGGACTAGCGGGTTCTACAATGAGCAGTTCTTC
TRBJ2-1 | NA | TRBV7-9 | NA | CASSLDLPYNEQFF | TGTGCCAGCAGCTTGGACCTGCCTTACAATGAGCAGTTCTTC
TRBJ2-3 | NA | TRBV9 | NA | CASSVDVTPDTQYF | TGTGCCAGCAGCGTGGATGTCACACCGGATACGCAGTATTTT
TRBJ1-1 | TRBD1 | TRBV2 | NA | CASSFSQGLGEAFF | TGTGCCAGCAGTTTCTCACAGGGGTTGGGTGAAGCTTTCTTT
TRBJ1-1 | TRBD1 | TRBV7-9 | NA | CASSSHRIQGVVRYTEAFF | TGTGCCAGCAGCTCTCATCGGATACAGGGGGTTGTTAGGTACACTGAAGCTTTCTTT
TRBJ2-5 | TRBD2 | TRBV13 | NA | CASSLISSGGLQETQYF | TGTGCCAGCAGCTTAATCTCTAGCGGGGGGCTCCAAGAGACCCAGTACTTC
TRBJ2-1 | TRBD1 | TRBV9 | few | CASSGQDRGGNEQFF | TGTGCCAGCAGCGGCCAGGACAGGGGTGGCAATGAGCAGTTCTTC
TRBJ2-7 | NA | TRBV5-1 | NA | CASSWTSRSSYEQYF | TGCGCCAGCAGCTGGACATCCCGGAGCTCCTACGAGCAGTACTTC
TRBJ2-5 | NA | TRBV18 | NA | CASSPPWFETQYF | TGTGCCAGCTCACCACCATGGTTCGAGACCCAGTACTTC
TRBJ2-5 | NA | TRBV4-2 | once | CASSLKTGLETQYF | TGTGCCAGCAGCCTTAAAACAGGGTTAGAGACCCAGTACTTC
TRBJ2-7 | NA | TRBV28 | NA | CASSLKGVYEQYF | TGTGCCAGCAGCTTAAAAGGTGTTTACGAGCAGTACTTC
TRBJ2-7 | NA | TRBV6-5 | NA | CASSYGAVGTYEQYF | TGTGCCAGCAGCTACGGGGCAGTGGGGACCTACGAGCAGTACTTC
TRBJ2-5 | NA | TRBV4-1 | NA | CASSQDPGIGETQYF | TGCGCCAGCAGCCAAGATCCAGGGATCGGGGAGACCCAGTACTTC
TRBJ2-7 | NA | TRBV2 | NA | CASSEAGSTYEQYF | TGTGCCAGCAGTGAAGCGGGGAGTACCTACGAGCAGTACTTC
TRBJ1-1 | NA | TRBV5-4 | NA | CASSLDGRRGTEAFF | TGTGCCAGCAGCTTGGATGGCAGGAGGGGGACTGAAGCTTTCTTT
TRBJ2-7 | TRBD2 | TRBV2 | many | CASSETSSGIEQYF | TGTGCCAGCAGTGAAACGTCCAGCGGGATCGAGCAGTACTTC
TRBJ2-7 | TRBD2 | TRBV10-2 | NA | CASSEAGGYEQYF | TGCGCCAGCAGTGAGGCGGGGGGATACGAGCAGTACTTC